The 24 T cell receptor beta chains given below trace back to one sample, sequenced in a study of Graves' ophthalmopathy and Graves' hyperthyroidism. Beta-chain TCR CDR3 regions were amplified from RNA transcripts. Following a first-round RT-PCR that used HTBI primers, a second-round multiplex PCR was carried out. TCRdb called the multiplex PCR reads again in MiXCR, with one record for every CDR3 protein. Of around 36,000 distinct CDR3 sequences in the sample, approximately 46% were seen once. The specimen sequenced was peripheral blood. The receptors come from an adult woman with stable Graves' hyperthyroidism.

The chain has TRBV28 and TRBJ1-4, with D possibly TRBD1 on 6 matching bases. Between the trimmed V and J ends, which lost 7 bases and 5 bases, there was a span of 11 bases. The CDR3 is 13 amino acids. Germline V lookup: CDR1 MDHEN, CDR2 SYDVKM. CDR3 coding DNA: TGTGCCAGCAATGACAGGACGAATGAAAAACTGTTTTTT. Translation: CASNDRTNEKLFF.

This clonotype was seen repeatedly, ten times or more. This chain joins TRBV6-1 and TRBJ1-4; D unresolved. CDR1 is MNHNS, CDR2 SASEGT, per germline. CDR3 length equals 13 residues. The V end lost 8 bases, the J end lost 4 bases, and 11 bases lay between the germline ends. CDR3 loop: CASGKIDNEKLFF. The CDR3 DNA reads as TGTGCCAGCGGGAAAATAGATAATGAAAAACTGTTTTTT.

The chain combines TRBV11-2 with TRBJ2-2, with 10 bases identical to TRBD2. Germline CDR1 is SGHAT and CDR2 is FQNNGV. J lost 1 base, V lost 6 bases, and 2 bases had no gene match. CDR3 length: 15 residues. CDR3 DNA: TGTGCCAGCAGGTGGACTAGCGGGAACACCGGGGAGCTGTTTTTT. Translating gives CASRWTSGNTGELFF.

This chain uses TRBV7-8 with TRBJ2-7; 8 nucleotides align to TRBD1. V gave up 6 bases and J gave up 10 bases; unmatched junction bases: 11. The CDR3 sequence is 13 residues long. Germline CDR1 and CDR2: SGHVS and FQNEAQ. CDR3 bases: TGTGCCAGCAGTCCCGGGACAGGTTCTTCTCAGTACTTC. As protein: CASSPGTGSSQYF.

This clonotype has ten or more counts. The V and J genes are TRBV7-2 and TRBJ1-1; D gene uncertain. This CDR3 is 11 amino acids long. Germline V gene lookup returns CDR1 SGHTA and CDR2 FQGNSA. Trimming pared 3 bases from V and 4 bases from J, leaving 3 bases between. The CDR3 region has the DNA TGTGCCAGCAGCTTGAGCACTGAAGCTTTCTTT. Translation: CASSLSTEAFF.

On this clonotype: Because the CDR3 is missing its conserved closing phenylalanine or tryptophan, this is likely a read error. The V call is TRBV9, the J call TRBJ1-1; 8 bases map to TRBD1. Per the germline V gene, CDR1 is SGDLS and CDR2 is YYNGEE. V shed 6 bases and J 3 bases; nucleotides not matched to a gene: 7. The CDR3 is 14 amino acids. Here the CDR3 reads CASTQDRVHTEAFL. The CDR3 region has the DNA TGTGCCAGCACCCAGGACAGGGTCCACACTGAAGCTTTCTTG.

There are many counts of this clonotype. V gene TRBV7-8 combines with J gene TRBJ1-1; no definite D call. The CDR3 has 14 residues. CDR1 and CDR2 from the germline V gene are SGHVS and FQNEAQ. Trimming stripped 4 bases from V and 5 bases from J, with 14 bases between. CDR3 region: CASSSPGKGTEAFF. CDR3 coding DNA: TGTGCCAGCAGCTCCCCGGGCAAGGGAACTGAAGCTTTCTTT.

A note on this clonotype: A clone one base away is much larger, so this may be a read error. The rearrangement joins TRBV14 to TRBJ1-1; D gene unclear. Germline values: CDR1 SGHDN, CDR2 FVKESK. CDR3 length equals 14 residues. The CDR3 region is CASSPGGRNAEAFF. CDR3 nucleotide sequence: TGTGCCAGCTCACCAGGAGGGCGGAACGCTGAAGCTTTCTTT.

This clonotype was observed a single time. The chain joins TRBV2 to TRBJ2-7; D is ambiguous. The V gene's germline CDR1 is SNHLY and CDR2 FYNNEI. The CDR3 covers 11 residues. DNA for the CDR3: TGTGCCAGCAGTCCTGATGGGATTGTCTTGGTC. As protein: CASSPDGIVLV.

J is TRBJ2-2 and V is TRBV29-1; 10 bases fit TRBD2. The CDR3 is made up of 14 amino acids. After removal of 5 bases from V and 1 base from J, the junction contained 1 base not matched to a gene. Germline CDR1 reads SQVTM; CDR2 reads ANQGSEA. As DNA, the CDR3 is TGCAGCGTTCGGACTAGCGGGAACACCGGGGAGCTGTTTTTT. It translates to CSVRTSGNTGELFF.

This clonotype was counted many times. This rearrangement joins TRBV13 to TRBJ2-7, with 15 bases identical to TRBD2. Germline lookup yields CDR1 PRHDT and CDR2 FYEKMQ (reference sequence). This CDR3 comprises 17 residues. Trimming removed 5 bases from V and 7 bases from J; junction bases left unmatched: 12. CDR3 nucleotides: TGTGCCAGCAGCCCGCCTGGGACTAGCGGGGGGTTGAGGGAGCAGTACTTC. It translates to CASSPPGTSGGLREQYF.

Notes on this clonotype: One end of the junction varies from germline; a read error may be responsible. The J gene is TRBJ1-2, the V gene TRBV20-1, with TRBD1 matching 8 bases. This CDR3 has 12 amino acids. Germline V gene lookup returns CDR1 DFQATT and CDR2 SNEGSKA (reference sequence). This CDR3 is CNADGQGSGYTF. CDR3 nucleotides: TGCAATGCTGACGGACAGGGAAGTGGCTACACCTTC.

As concerns this clonotype: It may be a read error: a sequence one base away is much more abundant. This sequence joins TRBV18 and TRBJ2-7; 11 bases match TRBD2. The CDR3 is made up of 17 amino acids. The V gene end was trimmed by 5 bases and the J gene end by 6 bases; junction bases not matched to a gene: 15. Germline lookup yields CDR1 KGHSH and CDR2 LQKENI. The CDR3 DNA sequence: TGTGCCAGCTCAGGACCGGGGGCTAGCGGGAGGAACTGCGAGCAGTACTTC. Translating gives CASSGPGASGRNCEQYF.

This clonotype was seen ten or more times. A much larger clone sits a single nucleotide away, making a read error possible. The chain employs TRBV20-1 and TRBJ2-7; D is perhaps TRBD1 (5 bases). V lost 0 bases to trimming and J lost 5 bases, with 14 bases between them. This CDR3 region has 14 residues. Germline-derived CDR1 and CDR2 are DFQATT and SNEGSKA (reference sequence). The CDR3 DNA is TGCAGTGCTAGAGATTTTGGGGCAGAGGACGAGCAGTACTTC. It specifies CSARDFGAEDEQYF.

This clonotype has ten or more counts. Being one base from a much bigger clone, this may be a read error. V is TRBV7-8 and J is TRBJ2-7; 9 bases are shared with TRBD1. V trimming: 4 bases; J trimming: 3 bases; junction bases outside the gene matches: 10. The CDR3 consists of 16 residues. CDR1 SGHVS and CDR2 FQNEAQ come from the germline V gene. The DNA of the CDR3 is TGTGCCAGCAGCTACGTATCAAGGACAGGGGACTACGAGCAGTACTTC. Its translation is CASSYVSRTGDYEQYF.

The chain has TRBV15 and TRBJ2-7; 16 bases are shared with TRBD2. Trimming at V came to 2 bases and at J to 7 bases, leaving 2 bases not matched to a gene. The CDR3 length is 15 residues. CDR1 is LNHNV and CDR2 is YYDKDF in the germline V gene (reference sequence). CDR3 loop: CATSRSGLAGGEQYF. The CDR3 coding sequence is TGTGCCACCAGCAGATCGGGACTAGCGGGAGGGGAGCAGTACTTC.

This clonotype came up many times. The chain is built from TRBV4-1 and TRBJ2-5, with D perhaps TRBD1 or TRBD2 (5 bases each). Germline V gene lookup returns CDR1 MGHRA and CDR2 YSYEKL. The CDR3 has 14 residues. Trimming left V 4 bases short and J 4 bases short, with 13 bases between. This CDR3 is CASSRGLSGETQYF. CDR3 in DNA: TGCGCCAGCAGCCGGGGCCTAAGCGGAGAGACCCAGTACTTC.

To note about this clonotype: It may be a read error: a sequence one base away is much more abundant. CDR3 protein: CASSPAPTGEQYF. The CDR3 DNA is TGTGCCAGCTCACCGGCACCGACAGGCGAGCAGTACTTC. V is TRBV18 and J is TRBJ2-7; perhaps TRBD1 as D (6 bases). The CDR3 runs to 13 residues. CDR1 and CDR2 (germline): KGHSH, LQKENI. Trimming left V 3 bases short and J 6 bases short, with 12 bases between.

This clonotype was recorded at least ten times. A much larger clone is a single base away; this may be a read error. The rearrangement links TRBV5-1 to TRBJ1-2, with D perhaps matching TRBD1 (5 bases). Germline CDR1 SGHRS, CDR2 YFSETQ. CDR3 length: 17 residues. V lost 4 bases, J lost 8 bases, and 27 bases lay in between. The CDR3 DNA reads TGCGCCAGCAGCCCTGCACATGCGGCACAGGTTTTGAGGGGCTACACCTTC. Protein sequence: CASSPAHAAQVLRGYTF.

The V gene is TRBV25-1, the J gene TRBJ1-1; D is undetermined. CDR3 length: 12 residues. Per the germline V gene, CDR1 is MGHDK and CDR2 is SYGVNS. Trimming took 10 bases from V and 8 from J, leaving 17 bases between them. The CDR3, as DNA: TGTGCCACCCGGGAACCCGGAGCAGAAGCTTTCTTT. This gives the protein CATREPGAEAFF.

This clonotype occurred many times. The rearrangement joins TRBV6-1 to TRBJ1-2, with D tentatively TRBD1 (5 bases). The germline V and J ends were trimmed by 10 bases and 7 bases, with 25 bases remaining between them. The germline CDR1 and CDR2 sequences are MNHNS and SASEGT. The CDR3 spans 15 residues. CDR3 nucleotide sequence: TGTGCCACCTTAAAAACTTGGGACGCAACGGGTGGCTACACCTTC. It yields the protein CATLKTWDATGGYTF.

This clonotype showed up many times. The chain combines TRBV6-1 with TRBJ1-5, with 7 bases matching TRBD1. Losses at the gene ends were 3 bases for V and 6 bases for J; bases not matched to a gene: 2. Per germline, CDR1 MNHNS and CDR2 SASEGT. This CDR3 comprises 13 residues. The CDR3 here is CASSDRGSQPQHF. The CDR3 DNA reads as TGTGCCAGCAGTGACAGGGGGAGTCAGCCCCAGCATTTT.

The chain uses TRBV7-9 and TRBJ2-5, with 9 bases aligning to TRBD1. CDR3 length equals 14 residues. Per the germline V gene, CDR1 is SEHNR and CDR2 is FQNEAQ (reference sequence). The V and J ends lost 4 bases and 1 base, in that order; junction bases with no gene match: 1. DNA for the CDR3: TGTGCCAGCAGCTCGGGACAGGGCCAAGAGACCCAGTACTTC. This encodes CASSSGQGQETQYF. Variable domain in full (rest from reference TRBV7-9 and TRBJ2-5): DTGVSQNPRHKITKRGQNVTFRCDPISEHNRLYWYRQTLGQGPEFLTYFQNEAQLEKSRLLSDRFSAERPKGSFSTLEIQRTEQGDSAMYLCASSSGQGQETQYFGPGTRLLVL.

As to this clonotype: Because it lacks the conserved phenylalanine or tryptophan at the end, this CDR3 is likely a read error. The genes are TRBV10-2 and TRBJ2-5; D may be TRBD1 or TRBD2 (5 bases each). Germline CDR1 WSHSY, CDR2 SAAADI. The CDR3 covers 15 residues. Here the CDR3 DNA reads TGTGCCAGCAGCCCGGGGACCAGCCGACAAGAGACCCAGTACCTC. Translating gives CASSPGTSRQETQYL.